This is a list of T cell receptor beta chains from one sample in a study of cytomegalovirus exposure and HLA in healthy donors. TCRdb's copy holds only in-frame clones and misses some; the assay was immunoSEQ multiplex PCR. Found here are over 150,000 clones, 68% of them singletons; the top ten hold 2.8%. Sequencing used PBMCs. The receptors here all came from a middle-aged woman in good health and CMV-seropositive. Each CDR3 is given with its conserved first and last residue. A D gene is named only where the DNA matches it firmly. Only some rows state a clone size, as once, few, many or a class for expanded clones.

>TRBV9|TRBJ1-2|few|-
TGTGCCAGCAGCGTAGACCAGGGGCGCGGGGGCTACACCTTC
CASSVDQGRGGYTF
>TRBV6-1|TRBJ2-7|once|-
TGTGCCAGCAGTGGGGACTCAGCTTCCTACGAGCAGTACTTC
CASSGDSASYEQYF
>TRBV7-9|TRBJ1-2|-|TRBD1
TGTGCCAGCAGCTTAACGGGGACAGGGGGGAATCGCTACACCTTC
CASSLTGTGGNRYTF
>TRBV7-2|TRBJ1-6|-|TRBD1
TGTGCCAGCAGCGTGACAGGGTTGGGTAATTCACCCCTCAACTTT
CASSVTGLGNSPLNF
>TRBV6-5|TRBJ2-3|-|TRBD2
TGTGCCAGCAGTTACCTAGCGGGGCTCACAGATACGCAGTATTTT
CASSYLAGLTDTQYF
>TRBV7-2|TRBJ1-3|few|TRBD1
TGTGCCGGACGACGAACAGGGGAATCCGGAAACACCATATATTTT
CAGRRTGESGNTIYF
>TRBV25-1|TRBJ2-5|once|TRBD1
TGTGCCAGCAGTGAATATCCGGGACAGGGAGAGACCCAGTACTTC
CASSEYPGQGETQYF
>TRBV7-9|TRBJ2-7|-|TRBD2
TGTGCCAGCAGCTCCCCGGGACTAGCGGAGTCCTACGAGCAGTACTTC
CASSSPGLAESYEQYF
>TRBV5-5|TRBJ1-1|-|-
TGTGCCAGCAGCTTCGGACGGGAGACTGAAGCTTTCTTT
CASSFGRETEAFF
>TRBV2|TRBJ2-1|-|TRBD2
TGTGCCAGCAGTAGACTAGCGGGGAGATTGGCGCTGAATGAGCAGTTCTTC
CASSRLAGRLALNEQFF
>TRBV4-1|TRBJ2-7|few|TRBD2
TGCGCCAGCAGCCAAGAAGCGGGAGTATATGGCGAGCAGTACTTC
CASSQEAGVYGEQYF
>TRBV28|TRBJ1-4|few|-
TGTGCCAGCACCCTAATTGGTACGGAGGGAGGAAAACTGTTTTTT
CASTLIGTEGGKLFF
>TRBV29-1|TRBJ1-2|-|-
TGCAGCGTTGAGGGGTCGACCTCGGGAGACTATGGCTACACCTTC
CSVEGSTSGDYGYTF
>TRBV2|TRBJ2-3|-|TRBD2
TGTGCCAGCAGTGAAACTAGCGGGGGGCAGGGGGCCACAGATACGCAGTATTTT
CASSETSGGQGATDTQYF
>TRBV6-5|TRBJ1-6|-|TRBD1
TGTGCCAGCAGCTCGGGACAGTGGCTGAATTCACCCCTCCACTTT
CASSSGQWLNSPLHF
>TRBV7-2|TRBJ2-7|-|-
TGTGCCAGCAGCTTGATCGGGGACGAGCAGTACTTC
CASSLIGDEQYF
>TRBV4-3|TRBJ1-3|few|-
TGCGCCAGCAGCCAAGATGGTAGTATCTCTGGAAACACCATATATTTT
CASSQDGSISGNTIYF
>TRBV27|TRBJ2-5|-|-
TGTGCCAGCAGTACCGACCGGGCCCCAGCGGCCCAGTACTTC
CASSTDRAPAAQYF
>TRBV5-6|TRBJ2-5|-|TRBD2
TGTGCCAGCAGCTTGTTCTCGGCGGGAGCGGTGGAGACCCAGTACTTC
CASSLFSAGAVETQYF
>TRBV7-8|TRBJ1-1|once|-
TGTGCCAGCAGCTCAGCACCGGACACTGAAGCTTTCTTT
CASSSAPDTEAFF
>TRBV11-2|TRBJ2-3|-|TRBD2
TGTGCCAGCAGCTTAGAGGGGCAGCGGGGGGCCCGGCAGTATTTT
CASSLEGQRGARQYF
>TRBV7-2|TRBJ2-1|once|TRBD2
TGTGCCAGCAGCTTTTTCAGCGGGAGGGCCTATGAGCAGTTCTTC
CASSFFSGRAYEQFF
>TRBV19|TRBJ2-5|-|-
TGTGCCAGTAGTACCAGGCAGGGCTTCGAGACCCAGTACTTC
CASSTRQGFETQYF
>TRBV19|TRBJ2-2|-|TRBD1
TGTGCCAGTAGCAGTGACAGGGTAGGGTTGTACACCGGGGAGCTGTTTTTT
CASSSDRVGLYTGELFF
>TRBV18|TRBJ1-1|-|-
TGTGCCAGCTCACCCTATTCAGGGGTCACTGAAGCTTTCTTT
CASSPYSGVTEAFF
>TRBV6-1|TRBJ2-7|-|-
TGTGCCAGCAGCCATTACGAGCAGTACTTC
CASSHYEQYF
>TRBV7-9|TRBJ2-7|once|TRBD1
TGTGCCAGCAGCTTAGATAGGGACGGGACAGGATCCTACGAGCAGTACTTC
CASSLDRDGTGSYEQYF
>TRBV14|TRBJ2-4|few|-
TGTGCCAGCAGCCAATTGACCCCGGGGGACATTCAGTACTTC
CASSQLTPGDIQYF
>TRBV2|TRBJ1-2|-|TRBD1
TGTGCCAGCACTGCCACAGGGGGGTATGGCTACACCTTC
CASTATGGYGYTF
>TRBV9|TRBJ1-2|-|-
TGTGCCAGCAGCGTAGATGCAGGGCGATATGGCTACACCTTC
CASSVDAGRYGYTF
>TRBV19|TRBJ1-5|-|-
TGTGCCAGTAGTCACCGGTTACAGATAAGCAATCAGCCCCAGCATTTT
CASSHRLQISNQPQHF
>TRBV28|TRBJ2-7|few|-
TGTGCCAGCAGGTTAGGGCAGATTCTTGCCTACGAGCAGTACTTC
CASRLGQILAYEQYF
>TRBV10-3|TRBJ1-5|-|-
TGTGCCATCAGAGGAAGCGATAGCAATCAGCCCCAGCATTTT
CAIRGSDSNQPQHF
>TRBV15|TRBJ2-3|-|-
TGTGCCACCAGCATTATAAGGGACACGAGCACAGATACGCAGTATTTT
CATSIIRDTSTDTQYF
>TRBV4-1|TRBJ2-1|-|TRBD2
TGCGCCAGCAGCCTATACGGGACTAGCGTAACCTTCTCCTACAATGAGCAGTTCTTC
CASSLYGTSVTFSYNEQFF
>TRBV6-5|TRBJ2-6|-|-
TGTGCCAGCAGCCTCTCTGGGGCCAACGTCCTGACTTTC
CASSLSGANVLTF
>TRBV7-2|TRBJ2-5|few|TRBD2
TGTGCCAGCAGCGGGGCTCCAGCGGGGGAGGAGACCCAGTACTTC
CASSGAPAGEETQYF
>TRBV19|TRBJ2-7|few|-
TGTGCCAGTAGTTCCCGAACCGGGACTCAATACTACGAGCAGTACTTC
CASSSRTGTQYYEQYF
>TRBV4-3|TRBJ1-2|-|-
TGCGCCAGCAGCCAAGGTCCAGGGCACTATGGCTACACCTTC
CASSQGPGHYGYTF
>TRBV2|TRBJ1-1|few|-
TGTGCCAGCAGTGATGGGACACCGAACATGAACACTGAAGCTTTCTTT
CASSDGTPNMNTEAFF
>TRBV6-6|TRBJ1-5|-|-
TGTGCCAGCGGTTCCGCAGATCAGCCCCAGCATTTT
CASGSADQPQHF
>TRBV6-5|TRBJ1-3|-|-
TGTGCCAGCAGCCGTACAGGGTTAGGAAACACCATATATTTT
CASSRTGLGNTIYF
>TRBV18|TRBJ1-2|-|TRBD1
TGTGCCAGCTCACCGCTTCCGGGACAGGGCCATGGCTACACCTTC
CASSPLPGQGHGYTF
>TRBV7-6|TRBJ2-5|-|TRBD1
TGTGCCAGCAGCTTAGTACAGGGGGTGCCGGAGACCCAGTACTTC
CASSLVQGVPETQYF
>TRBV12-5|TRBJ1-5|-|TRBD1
TGTGCTAGTGGTTTGGGTCAGGGGGCGTTGTTGGTCGGCAATCAGCCCCAGCATTTT
CASGLGQGALLVGNQPQHF
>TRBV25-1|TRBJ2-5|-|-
TGTGCCAGCAGGAGGGGGGGGAAAGAGACCCAGTACTTC
CASRRGGKETQYF
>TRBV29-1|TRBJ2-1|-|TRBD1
TGCAGCGCGTACCATGGACAGGGTTCCTACAATGAGCAGTTCTTC
CSAYHGQGSYNEQFF
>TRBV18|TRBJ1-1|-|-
TGTGCCAGCTCCCTCAATGTGGACACTGAAGCCTTCTTT
CASSLNVDTEAFF
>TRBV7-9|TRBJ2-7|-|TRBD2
TGTGCCAGCAGCGGGGGGGATTTAACTTACTACGAGCAGTACTTC
CASSGGDLTYYEQYF
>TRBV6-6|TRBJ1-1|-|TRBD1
TGTGCCAGCAGCAGCGCCACCAGGGGGCCCAGCACTGAAGCTTTCTTT
CASSSATRGPSTEAFF
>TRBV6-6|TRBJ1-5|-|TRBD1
TGTGCCAGCAGTTCAGGGGGCAATAGCAATCAGCCCCAGCATTTT
CASSSGGNSNQPQHF
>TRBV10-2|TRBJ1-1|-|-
TGCGCCAGCAGTTCAAGTGGGGCCTACACTGAAGCTTTCTTT
CASSSSGAYTEAFF
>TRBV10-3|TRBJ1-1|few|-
TGTGCCATCAGTGGACAGGCCTCGTTGAACACTGAAGCTTTCTTT
CAISGQASLNTEAFF
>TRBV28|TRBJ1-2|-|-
TGTGCCAGCGGGGAGGCGGGCTATGGCTACACCTTC
CASGEAGYGYTF
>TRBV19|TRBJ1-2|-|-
TGTGCCAGTAGTAGCCAGGTTGGCGCTGGCTACACCTTC
CASSSQVGAGYTF
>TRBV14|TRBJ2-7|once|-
TGTGCCAGCAGCCTATACTCCGTTTACGAGCAGTACTTC
CASSLYSVYEQYF
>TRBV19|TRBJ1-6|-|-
TGTGCCAGTAGGCTCCGGGATTCACCCCTCCACTTT
CASRLRDSPLHF
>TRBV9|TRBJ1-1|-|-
TGTGCCAGCAGCGCGACCAGGGGGAACACTGAAGCTTTCTTT
CASSATRGNTEAFF
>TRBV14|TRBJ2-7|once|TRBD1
TGTGCCAGCAGCCAAGGGGGCACCGGGACAGGGTTCGAGCAGTACTTC
CASSQGGTGTGFEQYF
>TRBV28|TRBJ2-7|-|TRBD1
TGTGCCAGCAGCAATTATAGAGGGGGCGTTAATTCCTACGAGCAGTACTTC
CASSNYRGGVNSYEQYF